The 20 T cell receptor beta chains reported below all come from one sample, sequenced in a study of blood T cell repertoires in COVID-19. Profiled with immunoSEQ multiplex PCR; TCRdb holds only in-frame clones, not every one. The sample yields about 92,000 clones, 70% to 85% seen once. The sequenced sample was peripheral blood. The receptors shown here come from a woman in her sixties or seventies in a cohort sampled during active or convalescent COVID-19.

This chain joins TRBV6-1 and TRBJ2-7; tentative D call: TRBD2 (5 bases). The CDR3 covers 15 residues. Deletions cut 2 bases from V and 6 bases from J, with 17 bases between. Germline CDR1 and CDR2: MNHNS and SASEGT. CDR3 sequence reads: CASSETHPGFSEQYF. The CDR3 DNA reads as TGTGCCAGCAGTGAAACCCACCCGGGGTTTAGCGAGCAGTACTTC.

V usage is TRBV7-9 and J usage is TRBJ1-5, with D unresolved. Trimming removed 2 bases from V and 5 bases from J, with 10 bases in between. This CDR3 region has 14 residues. Per germline, CDR1 SEHNR and CDR2 FQNEAQ (reference sequence). CDR3 sequence reads: CASSLSYGDQPQHF. The CDR3 DNA is TGTGCCAGCAGCTTAAGCTACGGGGATCAGCCCCAGCATTTT.

The chain uses TRBV5-1 and TRBJ1-2, with 9 positions matching TRBD1. Germline CDR1 and CDR2: SGHRS and YFSETQ. CDR3 size: 14 residues. With V trimmed by 4 bases and J by 8 bases, 9 bases remained unmatched. The CDR3 region has the DNA TGCGCCAGCAGCGGAACCGGGACAGGGAGAGGCTACACCTTC. The encoded protein is CASSGTGTGRGYTF.

The CDR3 sequence: CATSGIGQGEETQYF. The CDR3 coding sequence is TGTGCCACCAGCGGAATAGGACAGGGGGAAGAGACCCAGTACTTC. The chain combines TRBV15 with TRBJ2-5; 10 nucleotides match TRBD1. Per the germline V gene, CDR1 is LNHNV and CDR2 is YYDKDF (reference sequence). The V gene end was trimmed by 5 bases and the J gene end by 3 bases; junction bases not matched to a gene: 6. The CDR3 is 15 residues long.

V usage is TRBV11-3 and J usage is TRBJ2-3; 7 bases fit TRBD2. The germline V gene encodes CDR1 SGHNT and CDR2 YENEEA. The CDR3 spans 17 residues. The junction had 9 bases not matched to a gene; V was cut back by 1 base and J by 2 bases. CDR3 protein: CASSLGWQGGSTDTQYF. The DNA of the CDR3 is TGTGCCAGCAGCTTAGGCTGGCAGGGAGGGTCCACAGATACGCAGTATTTT.

This rearrangement joins TRBV20-1 to TRBJ2-5; 11 bases match TRBD2. CDR3 length equals 16 residues. Per germline, CDR1 DFQATT and CDR2 SNEGSKA (reference sequence). V was pared by 3 bases and J by 5 bases, with 11 bases of the junction left unmatched. The CDR3 sequence is CSASVPSGGSRETQYF. CDR3 DNA: TGCAGTGCTAGTGTACCTAGCGGGGGGTCGAGGGAGACCCAGTACTTC.

The chain is built from TRBV6-1 and TRBJ2-1; 8 bases match TRBD2. The CDR3 sequence is 16 residues long. Losses at the gene ends were 0 bases for V and 4 bases for J; bases not matched to a gene: 5. CDR1 MNHNS and CDR2 SASEGT come from the germline V gene. The CDR3 reads CASSEAGRGVYNEQFF. DNA of the CDR3: TGTGCCAGCAGTGAAGCTGGGCGGGGGGTATACAATGAGCAGTTCTTC.

The chain is built from TRBV14 and TRBJ2-1; TRBD2 might be the D (6 bases). The CDR3 contains 16 residues. Germline CDR1 is SGHDN and CDR2 is FVKESK. V was pared by 3 bases and J by 6 bases, with 18 bases between. CDR3 sequence (DNA): TGTGCCAGCAGCCACCATCGACTAGGGACGAGCAATGAGCAGTTCTTC. It yields the protein CASSHHRLGTSNEQFF.

This rearrangement joins TRBV7-9 to TRBJ2-2, with 11 bases lining up with TRBD2. J gave up 0 bases and V 2 bases, and 8 bases lay outside the gene matches. The CDR3 totals 19 residues. CDR1 is SEHNR and CDR2 is FQNEAQ in the germline V gene (reference sequence). For the CDR3, the DNA is TGTGCCAGCAGCTTATTTGTGACTAGCGGGATCGCGAACACCGGGGAGCTGTTTTTT. Its protein is CASSLFVTSGIANTGELFF.

Ten or more counts support this clone. The rearrangement joins TRBV9 to TRBJ2-1; D remains unclear. CDR1 is SGDLS, CDR2 YYNGEE, per germline. V was clipped by 0 bases and J by 0 bases, with 7 bases between them. The CDR3 has 15 residues. The CDR3 protein is CASSVAASSYNEQFF. The CDR3 coding sequence is TGTGCCAGCAGCGTAGCAGCGAGCTCCTACAATGAGCAGTTCTTC.

The genes are TRBV10-1 and TRBJ2-1; possible D gene TRBD1, 6 bases. Germline V gene data show CDR1 as WNHNN and CDR2 as SYGVQD (reference sequence). Trimming removed 6 bases at V and 2 bases at J, with 14 bases between. The CDR3 covers 15 residues. Here the CDR3 DNA reads TGCGCCAGCAGCGCTGGGACATCCACCTACAATGAGCAGTTCTTC. This codes for CASSAGTSTYNEQFF.

The V call is TRBV7-8, the J call TRBJ1-1; 7 bases are shared with TRBD1. The junction had 15 bases not matched to a gene; V was cut back by 3 bases and J by 5 bases. This CDR3 spans 17 amino acids. From germline, CDR1 is SGHVS and CDR2 FQNEAQ. The CDR3 bases are TGTGCCAGCAGCTTGGGGGCCGGAGACAGGGCGTCGACTGAAGCTTTCTTT. Translation gives CASSLGAGDRASTEAFF.

The rearrangement joins TRBV19 to TRBJ1-4; TRBD1 is a possible D gene (5 bases). The germline V gene encodes CDR1 LNHDA and CDR2 SQIVND (reference sequence). This CDR3 region has 15 residues. Trimming pared 0 bases from V and 8 bases from J, leaving 13 bases between. The CDR3 region has the DNA TGTGCCAGTAGTATAGATCGAAGGGGTGGGGAAAAACTGTTTTTT. Its translation: CASSIDRRGGEKLFF.

The rearrangement joins TRBV19 to TRBJ1-3; TRBD1 matches 9 bases. V trimming: 5 bases; J trimming: 3 bases; junction bases outside the gene matches: 5. CDR1 LNHDA and CDR2 SQIVND come from the germline V gene (reference sequence). CDR3 length: 15 residues. The CDR3 DNA sequence: TGTGCCAGTAGTCTACAGGGGGCAGGTGGAAACACCATATATTTT. Protein: CASSLQGAGGNTIYF.

This chain links TRBV5-1 with TRBJ2-3; 10 nucleotides line up with TRBD2. Germline CDR1 and CDR2: SGHRS and YFSETQ. The CDR3 loop spans 15 amino acids. With V trimmed by 4 bases and J by 4 bases, 6 bases remained unmatched. In nucleotides, the CDR3 is TGCGCCAGCAGCCTCAGCGGGGGGGCCGCAGATACGCAGTATTTT. As protein: CASSLSGGAADTQYF.

The chain carries TRBV3-1 (or the pseudogene TRBV3-2) and TRBJ2-5; TRBD2 agrees at 7 bases. The length of the CDR3 is 16 residues. Germline lookup yields CDR1 LGHDT and CDR2 YNNKEL (reference sequence). Losses at the gene ends were 3 bases for V and 1 base for J; bases not matched to a gene: 8. The CDR3 here is CASSHGWVAGQETQYF. CDR3 DNA: TGTGCCAGCAGCCACGGGTGGGTAGCGGGCCAAGAGACCCAGTACTTC.

This clone was detected only once. V and J are TRBV14 and TRBJ2-7, with a weak D call TRBD2 (6 bases). The V end was cut by 4 bases, the J end by 3 bases, with 22 bases between. The germline gives CDR1 SGHDN, CDR2 FVKESK. This CDR3 contains 17 residues. CDR3 nucleotide sequence: TGTGCCAGCAGCCGCACGGCGGGGCACCCGGGGTACTACGAGCAGTACTTC. This gives the protein CASSRTAGHPGYYEQYF.

The CDR3 DNA reads TGCGCCAGCAGCCAAGAACTAGCGGGGGGGAACACCGGGGAGCTGTTTTTT. It codes for CASSQELAGGNTGELFF. This chain connects TRBV4-3 to TRBJ2-2; 12 nucleotides agree with TRBD2. Germline lookup yields CDR1 LGHNA and CDR2 YSLEER. The CDR3 is 17 residues long. The J segment lost 1 base and the V segment lost 0 bases, leaving 0 bases of the junction unmatched.

The chain employs TRBV5-1 and TRBJ2-7; 9 bases line up with TRBD1. Germline CDR1 reads SGHRS; CDR2 reads YFSETQ. CDR3 length: 16 residues. Unmatched junction bases numbered 6, after V lost 0 bases and J lost 2 bases. As DNA, the CDR3 is TGCGCCAGCAGCTTGGGAGGCACAGGGGGCCCCTACGAGCAGTACTTC. Amino acids: CASSLGGTGGPYEQYF. Variable domain in full (rest from reference TRBV5-1 and TRBJ2-7): KAGVTQTPRYLIKTRGQQVTLSCSPISGHRSVSWYQQTPGQGLQFLFEYFSETQRNKGNFPGRFSGRQFSNSRSEMNVSTLELGDSALYLCASSLGGTGGPYEQYFGPGTRLTVT.

This clone was counted a single time. J is TRBJ1-2 and V is TRBV5-1, with 12 nucleotides matching TRBD1. The CDR3 sequence is 14 residues long. CDR1 is SGHRS and CDR2 is YFSETQ in the germline V gene. V gave up 4 bases and J gave up 7 bases; unmatched junction bases: 5. CDR3 in DNA: TGCGCCAGCAGCCAAGGGACAGGGGGCCTTGGCTACACCTTC. This sequence encodes CASSQGTGGLGYTF.